This record covers a single TCR beta chain. This sample stems from a study of blood T cell repertoires in COVID-19. Assay: immunoSEQ multiplex PCR; the TCRdb copy retains only in-frame clones and omits some. The table has 150,000 to 250,000 clones, 70% to 85% seen once. The J segment lost 10 bases and the V segment lost 0 bases, leaving 6 bases of the junction unmatched. The CDR3 covers 14 residues. From germline, CDR1 is LGHNA and CDR2 YNFKEQ. Sequencing was performed on peripheral blood. The chain carries TRBV4-2 and TRBJ2-1; TRBD2 matches at 7 bases. The clonotype originates from a human donor with acute or convalescent COVID-19. The donor label of this sample is uncertain. The CDR3: CASSQDSGGGEQFF. In nucleotides, the CDR3 is TGTGCCAGCAGCCAAGATTCGGGCGGGGGAGAGCAGTTCTTC.